Listed here are 20 T cell receptor beta chains from one sample, sequenced in a study of PD-1 blockade in classical Hodgkin lymphoma. Every patient experienced relapse after autologous stem cell transplantation, and brentuximab vedotin exposure varied. Profiled with immunoSEQ multiplex PCR; TCRdb holds only in-frame clones, not every one. The sample lists about 10,000 clones, 70% to 80% occurring once. The source was peripheral blood mononuclear cells (PBMCs), collected at baseline. Receptor source: a human donor with classical Hodgkin lymphoma.

The genes are TRBV10-2 and TRBJ2-1; 11 positions match TRBD2. In germline, CDR1 is WSHSY, CDR2 SAAADI. The CDR3 totals 13 residues. Losses at the gene ends were 6 bases for V and 10 bases for J; bases not matched to a gene: 5. CDR3 loop: CASRTSGIREQFF. CDR3 nucleotide sequence: TGCGCCAGCAGGACTAGCGGGATTAGGGAGCAGTTCTTC.

This rearrangement joins TRBV30 to TRBJ1-2; D is ambiguous. The V and J ends lost 5 bases and 3 bases respectively, with 22 bases between them. Germline loops: CDR1 GTSNPN, CDR2 SVGIG (reference sequence). The CDR3 runs to 16 residues. CDR3 in DNA: TGTGCCTGGGCCCCCGGGCTCCAACTCTGGGACTATGGCTACACCTTC. Amino acid sequence: CAWAPGLQLWDYGYTF.

J is TRBJ2-7 and V is TRBV4-2, with TRBD2 matching over 12 bases. Germline CDR1 LGHNA, CDR2 YNFKEQ. CDR3 length: 17 amino acids. V trimming: 0 bases; J trimming: 4 bases; junction bases outside the gene matches: 7. The chain's CDR3 is CASSQETSGRLGYEQYF. CDR3 DNA sequence: TGTGCCAGCAGCCAAGAAACTAGCGGGAGGCTCGGATACGAGCAGTACTTC.

The chain has TRBV19 and TRBJ2-7; TRBD2 matches 7 bases. CDR1 LNHDA and CDR2 SQIVND come from the germline V gene (reference sequence). The CDR3 has 15 amino acids. Trimming took 3 bases from V and 2 from J; bases not matched to a gene: 7. The CDR3 loop reads CASSIGLVATYEQYF. In DNA, the CDR3 is TGTGCCAGTAGTATCGGACTAGTGGCCACCTACGAGCAGTACTTC.

This rearrangement joins TRBV6-1 to TRBJ2-7; the D gene is possibly TRBD1 (6 bases). V lost 5 bases, J lost 4 bases, and 12 bases lay in between. Germline V gene lookup returns CDR1 MNHNS and CDR2 SASEGT. This CDR3 region has 13 residues. The CDR3 DNA follows: TGTGCCAGCAGTAAAACAGGGTTTTACGAGCAGTACTTC. As protein: CASSKTGFYEQYF.

This clone has a handful of counts. J is TRBJ2-7 and V is TRBV6-5; 8 bases are shared with TRBD2. Germline values: CDR1 MNHEY, CDR2 SVGAGI. The length of the CDR3 is 14 residues. With 7 bases clipped from V and 5 bases from J, the junction kept 10 bases outside the gene matches. The CDR3 nucleotides are TGTGCCAGCACAACCGGGGCTAGCGGGCACGAGCAGTACTTC. It is translated as CASTTGASGHEQYF.

The V call is TRBV29-1, the J call TRBJ2-1; D is uncertain. Germline V gene data show CDR1 as SQVTM and CDR2 as ANQGSEA. The CDR3 has 10 amino acids. V lost 7 bases, J lost 3 bases, and 4 bases lay in between. CDR3 residues: CSGGYNEQFF. The CDR3 nucleotides read TGCAGCGGGGGCTACAATGAGCAGTTCTTC.

This chain connects TRBV19 to TRBJ1-3; no definite D call. The V end was cut by 5 bases, the J end by 1 base, with 9 bases between. Germline CDR1 and CDR2: LNHDA and SQIVND (reference sequence). The CDR3 is 14 residues long. CDR3: CASSSNLSGNTIYF. In DNA, the CDR3 is TGTGCCAGTAGTTCTAATCTATCTGGAAACACCATATATTTT. Supplemented by reference TRBV19 and TRBJ1-3, the full variable domain reads DGGITQSPKYLFRKEGQNVTLSCEQNLNHDAMYWYRQDPGQGLRLIYYSQIVNDFQKGDIAEGYSVSREKKESFPLTVTSAQKNPTAFYLCASSSNLSGNTIYFGEGSWLTVV.

This clone was seen a few times. The chain employs TRBV7-8 and TRBJ2-7; 11 nucleotides align to TRBD2. Per germline, CDR1 SGHVS and CDR2 FQNEAQ. V was clipped by 5 bases and J by 2 bases; unmatched bases: 5. The CDR3 is 15 residues long. The CDR3, as DNA: TGTGCCAGCAGCCAAGGGACTAGCGGTACCTACGAGCAGTACTTC. Amino acids: CASSQGTSGTYEQYF.

V is TRBV16 and J is TRBJ1-2; the D gene is possibly TRBD1 (5 bases). The length of the CDR3 is 13 residues. Trimming cost V 2 bases and J 2 bases, with 6 bases left between them. Germline V gene data show CDR1 as KGHSY and CDR2 as FQNENV. The chain's CDR3 is CASSQQGNYGYTF. CDR3 sequence (DNA): TGTGCCAGCAGCCAACAGGGAAACTATGGCTACACCTTC.

The V and J genes are TRBV19 and TRBJ1-2; D is unclear. The CDR3 length is 13 residues. CDR1 and CDR2 from the germline V gene are LNHDA and SQIVND (reference sequence). The V gene lost 5 bases and the J gene lost 1 base, with 8 bases spanning the gap. CDR3 in amino acids: CASSVVSNYGYTF. CDR3 nucleotides: TGTGCCAGTAGTGTCGTCAGTAACTATGGCTACACCTTC.

The chain uses TRBV23-1 and TRBJ2-2; TRBD1 agrees at 7 bases. Being an ORF, TRBV23-1 has a function that is uncertain. The CDR3 sequence is 17 residues long. V lost 0 bases to trimming and J lost 4 bases; unmatched junction nucleotides: 8. CDR3 protein: CASSQSHPGTATGELFF. CDR3 DNA sequence: TGCGCCAGCAGTCAATCACACCCCGGGACAGCCACCGGGGAGCTGTTTTTT.

V is TRBV9 and J is TRBJ2-6; D is uncertain. V was cut by 1 base and J by 4 bases, with 12 bases left in between. The CDR3 has 16 amino acids. CDR1 and CDR2 from the germline V gene are SGDLS and YYNGEE. The CDR3 spells CASSVYSFSGANVLTF. The CDR3 DNA reads as TGTGCCAGCAGCGTATACTCCTTCTCCGGGGCCAACGTCCTGACTTTC.

The chain couples TRBV2 to TRBJ1-6; TRBD1 matches 9 bases. Unmatched junction bases numbered 0, after V lost 3 bases and J lost 3 bases. The CDR3 sequence is 15 residues long. The V gene's germline CDR1 is SNHLY and CDR2 FYNNEI. In nucleotides, the CDR3 is TGTGCCAGCAGTGAGACAGGGGGCTATAATTCACCCCTCCACTTT. Translation: CASSETGGYNSPLHF. Together with reference TRBV2 and TRBJ1-6, the CDR3 gives the full variable domain: EPEVTQTPSHQVTQMGQEVILRCVPISNHLYFYWYRQILGQKVEFLVSFYNNEISEKSEIFDDQFSVERPDGSNFTLKIRSTKLEDSAMYFCASSETGGYNSPLHFGNGTRLTVT.

V gene TRBV4-1 combines with J gene TRBJ2-4, with D perhaps TRBD2 (5 bases). Germline V lookup: CDR1 MGHRA, CDR2 YSYEKL. Trimming shortened V by 0 bases and J by 0 bases, and 12 bases separated the two germline ends. This CDR3 region has 17 residues. The CDR3 DNA follows: TGCGCCAGCAGCCAAGATCGTGAGGGAAAAGCCAAAAACATTCAGTACTTC. Translating gives CASSQDREGKAKNIQYF.

The count of this clone is one. The rearrangement joins TRBV9 to TRBJ2-7, with D unclear. V dropped 3 bases and J dropped 2 bases, with 12 bases sitting between them. This CDR3 is 14 amino acids long. Germline V lookup: CDR1 SGDLS, CDR2 YYNGEE. The CDR3: CASSGNARPYEQYF. As DNA, the CDR3 is TGTGCCAGCAGCGGCAACGCGCGCCCCTACGAGCAGTACTTC.

The chain has TRBV5-6 and TRBJ2-2; 9 bases line up with TRBD2. This CDR3 is 14 amino acids long. CDR1 and CDR2 (germline): SGHDT, YYEEEE. J lost 7 bases, V lost 6 bases, and 7 bases had no gene match. Here the CDR3 reads CASTRTSVVGELFF. CDR3 nucleotide sequence: TGTGCCAGCACCCGGACTAGCGTAGTCGGGGAGCTGTTTTTT.

This sequence joins TRBV5-6 and TRBJ2-7; tentative D call: TRBD1 (5 bases). V gave up 0 bases and J gave up 6 bases, with 10 bases separating them. The CDR3 totals 13 residues. Germline CDR1 reads SGHDT; CDR2 reads YYEEEE. Here the CDR3 reads CASSLVGDSEQYF. The CDR3 DNA sequence: TGTGCCAGCAGCTTGGTTGGCGACAGCGAGCAGTACTTC.

The CDR3 loop reads CASSLYSSTDTQYF. The CDR3 DNA sequence: TGTGCCAGCAGCCTCTATTCTAGCACAGATACGCAGTATTTT. J is TRBJ2-3 and V is TRBV28; D is uncertain. Germline values: CDR1 MDHEN, CDR2 SYDVKM. The CDR3 is 14 amino acids. Trimming cost V 6 bases and J 0 bases, with 10 bases left between them.

The CDR3 region has the DNA TGTGCCAGCAGCTTACTCTCTTCTGGAAACACCATATATTTT. Its translation is CASSLLSSGNTIYF. The genes are TRBV11-2 and TRBJ1-3; D unclear. The germline V gene encodes CDR1 SGHAT and CDR2 FQNNGV. This CDR3 spans 14 amino acids. V was shortened by 2 bases and J by 1 base, with 6 bases between the two germline ends.